This TCR beta chain was profiled in a study of T cell changes during pregnancy in multiple sclerosis. Method: immunoSEQ multiplex PCR; TCRdb's copy keeps in-frame clones and lacks some. The sample shows about 62,000 clones, 70% to 90% of them seen only once. Germline V gene sequence: CDR1 MDHEN, CDR2 SYDVKM. The CDR3 consists of 16 residues. Trimming at V came to 5 bases and at J to 2 bases, leaving 11 bases not matched to a gene. Sequenced material: peripheral blood, taken in the first trimester of pregnancy. The receptor was derived from a female donor with multiple sclerosis, enrolled in a pregnancy study. This rearrangement joins TRBV28 to TRBJ2-5; 7 positions agree with TRBD2. The CDR3 sequence is CASSPLREGWQETQYF. CDR3 nucleotides: TGTGCCAGCAGTCCTTTGAGGGAGGGGTGGCAAGAGACCCAGTACTTC.